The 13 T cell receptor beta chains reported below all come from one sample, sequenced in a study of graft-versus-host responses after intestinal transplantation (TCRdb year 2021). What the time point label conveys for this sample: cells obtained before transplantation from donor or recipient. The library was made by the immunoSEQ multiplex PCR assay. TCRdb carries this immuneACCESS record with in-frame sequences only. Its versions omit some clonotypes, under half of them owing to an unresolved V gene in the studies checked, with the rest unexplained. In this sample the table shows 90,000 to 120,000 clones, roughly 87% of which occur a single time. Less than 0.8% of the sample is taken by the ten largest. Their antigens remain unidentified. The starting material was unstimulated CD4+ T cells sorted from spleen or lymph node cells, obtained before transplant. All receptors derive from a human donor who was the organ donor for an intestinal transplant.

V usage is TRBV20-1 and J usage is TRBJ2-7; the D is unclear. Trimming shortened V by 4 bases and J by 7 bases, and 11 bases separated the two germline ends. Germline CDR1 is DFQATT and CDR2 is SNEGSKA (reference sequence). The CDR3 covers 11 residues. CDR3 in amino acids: CSAKMAREQYF. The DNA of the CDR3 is TGCAGTGCTAAAATGGCGAGGGAGCAGTACTTC.

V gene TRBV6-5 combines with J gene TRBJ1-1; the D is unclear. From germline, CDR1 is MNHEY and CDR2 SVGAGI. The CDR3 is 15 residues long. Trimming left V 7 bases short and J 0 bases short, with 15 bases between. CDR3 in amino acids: CASTLGTALNTEAFF. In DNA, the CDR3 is TGTGCCAGCACCTTGGGTACAGCTTTGAACACTGAAGCTTTCTTT.

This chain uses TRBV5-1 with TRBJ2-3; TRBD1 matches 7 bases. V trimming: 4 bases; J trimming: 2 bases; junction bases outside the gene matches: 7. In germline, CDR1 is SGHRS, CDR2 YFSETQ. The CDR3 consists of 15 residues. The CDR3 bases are TGCGCCAGCAGCGATGGACAGGCTATCACAGATACGCAGTATTTT. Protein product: CASSDGQAITDTQYF.

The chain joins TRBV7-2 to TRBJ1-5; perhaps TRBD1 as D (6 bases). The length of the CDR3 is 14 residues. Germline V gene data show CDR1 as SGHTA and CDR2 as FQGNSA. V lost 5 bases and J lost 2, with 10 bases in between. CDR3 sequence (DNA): TGTGCCAGCAGCCTCAGACAGGGCAATCAGCCCCAGCATTTT. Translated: CASSLRQGNQPQHF.

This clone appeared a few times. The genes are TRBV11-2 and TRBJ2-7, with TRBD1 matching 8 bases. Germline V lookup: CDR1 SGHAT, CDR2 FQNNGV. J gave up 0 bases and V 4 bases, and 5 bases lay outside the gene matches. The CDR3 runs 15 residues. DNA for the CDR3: TGTGCCAGCAGCTGGGAGACAGGGGCCTCCTACGAGCAGTACTTC. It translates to CASSWETGASYEQYF.

The CDR3 reads CASSGDFRTNVLTF. DNA of the CDR3: TGCGCCAGCAGCGGGGACTTCCGGACCAACGTCCTGACTTTC. V is TRBV5-1 and J is TRBJ2-6, with D perhaps matching TRBD2 (6 bases). This CDR3 comprises 14 residues. Trimming removed 4 bases at V and 8 bases at J, with 13 bases between. Germline V lookup: CDR1 SGHRS, CDR2 YFSETQ. Full variable domain (missing parts from reference TRBV5-1 and TRBJ2-6): KAGVTQTPRYLIKTRGQQVTLSCSPISGHRSVSWYQQTPGQGLQFLFEYFSETQRNKGNFPGRFSGRQFSNSRSEMNVSTLELGDSALYLCASSGDFRTNVLTFGAGSRLTVL.

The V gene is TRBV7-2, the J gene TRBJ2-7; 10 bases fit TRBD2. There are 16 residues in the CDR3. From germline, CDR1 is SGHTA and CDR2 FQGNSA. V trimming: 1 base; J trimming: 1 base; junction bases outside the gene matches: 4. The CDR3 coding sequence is TGTGCCAGCAGCTTAGTTAGCGGGGGGACATCCTACGAGCAGTACTTC. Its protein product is CASSLVSGGTSYEQYF.

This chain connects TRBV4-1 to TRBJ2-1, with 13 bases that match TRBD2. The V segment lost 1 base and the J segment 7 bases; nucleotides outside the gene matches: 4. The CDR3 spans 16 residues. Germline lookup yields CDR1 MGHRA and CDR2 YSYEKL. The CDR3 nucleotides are TGCGCCAGCAGCCAAGTAGGGACTAGCGGGACGAATGAGCAGTTCTTC. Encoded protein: CASSQVGTSGTNEQFF.

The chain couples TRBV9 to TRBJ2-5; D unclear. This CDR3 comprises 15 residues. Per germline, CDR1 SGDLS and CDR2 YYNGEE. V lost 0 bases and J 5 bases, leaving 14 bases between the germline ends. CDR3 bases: TGTGCCAGCAGCGTAGGACGATATTACGCGGAGACCCAGTACTTC. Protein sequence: CASSVGRYYAETQYF.

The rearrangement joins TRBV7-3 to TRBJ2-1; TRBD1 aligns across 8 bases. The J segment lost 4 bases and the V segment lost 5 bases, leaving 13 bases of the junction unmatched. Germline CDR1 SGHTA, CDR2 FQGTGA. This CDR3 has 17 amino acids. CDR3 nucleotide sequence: TGTGCCAGCAGCCCGTCAGGGGGCCGGGGTAAATACAATGAGCAGTTCTTC. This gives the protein CASSPSGGRGKYNEQFF.

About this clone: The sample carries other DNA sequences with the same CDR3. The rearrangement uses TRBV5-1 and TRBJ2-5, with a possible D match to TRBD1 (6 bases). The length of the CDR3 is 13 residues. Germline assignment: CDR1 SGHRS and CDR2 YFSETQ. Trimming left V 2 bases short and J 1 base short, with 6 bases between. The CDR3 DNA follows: TGCGCCAGCAGCTTAGGGGGCCAAGAGACCCAGTACTTC. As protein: CASSLGGQETQYF.

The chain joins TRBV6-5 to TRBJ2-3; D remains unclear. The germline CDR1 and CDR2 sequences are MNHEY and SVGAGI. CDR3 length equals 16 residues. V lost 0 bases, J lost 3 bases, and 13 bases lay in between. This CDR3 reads CASSYSADPPTDTQYF. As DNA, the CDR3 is TGTGCCAGCAGTTACTCTGCGGACCCTCCGACAGATACGCAGTATTTT.

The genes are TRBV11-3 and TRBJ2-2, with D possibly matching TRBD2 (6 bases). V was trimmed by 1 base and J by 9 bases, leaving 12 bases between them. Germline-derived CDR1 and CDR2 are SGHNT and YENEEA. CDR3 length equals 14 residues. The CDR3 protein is CASSLGNGGRELFF. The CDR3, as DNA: TGTGCCAGCAGCTTAGGCAACGGGGGTAGGGAGCTGTTTTTT.